This TCR beta chain was sequenced for a study of CD8+ T cells in alopecia areata. The CDR3 is made up of 14 amino acids. RNA, once extracted, was reverse transcribed into cDNA for use as the sequencing template. The assay was immunoSEQ multiplex PCR, and TCRdb's table has in-frame clones only and misses some. The table shows about 180,000 clones, with roughly 60% occurring only once. In this sample, this clone turned up many times. The antigen is undetermined. Treatment: oral pan-JAK inhibitor, 5-10 mg twice daily. Broader study findings: Both scalp clonality and the expanded CD8+ clones among the top 100 showed a significant decrease with tofacitinib. Having one nonresponder leaves uncertain how baseline CD8+ expansion relates to response. Lesional scalp displayed greater clonality than normal scalp, most notably in alopecia totalis/universalis. Many expanded lesional clones persisted in scalp and blood during tofacitinib treatment.

The clonotype comes from a human donor with alopecia areata. This chain links TRBV21-1 with TRBJ1-2; the table's TRBD1 call for D was not verified on the DNA. TRBV21-1 is an annotated pseudogene. This sample comprised CD4+ T cells sorted from blood, obtained at week 56, from a patient treated with tofacitinib. CDR3 sequence (DNA): TGTGCCAGCAGGACAGGGGGAGGTAGGGATGGCTACACCTTC. Translation: CASRTGGGRDGYTF.